These 29 T cell receptor beta chains were all obtained from the same sample, sequenced in a study of preoperative IRX-2 immunotherapy in early breast cancer. Described treatment: preoperative locoregional IRX-2 cytokine immunotherapy. Repertoires were generated with immunoSEQ multiplex PCR, while TCRdb's copy carries only in-frame clones and drops some. This table holds just over 25,000 clones, approximately 80% found once. The sequencing used lymph node tissue, collected after IRX-2 immunotherapy. The receptors shown here come from a human donor with breast cancer.

The rearrangement links TRBV10-1 to TRBJ2-5; TRBD2 aligns across 10 bases. There are 15 residues in the CDR3. The germline gives CDR1 WNHNN, CDR2 SYGVQD (reference sequence). V lost 3 bases and J lost 3; bases outside the gene matches: 4. The CDR3: CASSDGLAGEETQYF. CDR3 sequence (DNA): TGCGCCAGCAGTGATGGCCTAGCGGGGGAAGAGACCCAGTACTTC.

V usage is TRBV6-8 and J usage is TRBJ1-2, with 7 bases matching TRBD1. Germline CDR1 is MNHGY and CDR2 is SAAAGT. With V trimmed by 6 bases and J by 5 bases, 9 bases remained unmatched. The CDR3 contains 14 residues. In nucleotides, the CDR3 is TGTGCCAGCAGCCACAGGGGAATGGGGTATGGCTACACCTTC. Its translation: CASSHRGMGYGYTF.

This clone was counted a single time. The J gene is TRBJ1-3, the V gene TRBV14, with 7 nucleotides matching TRBD1. CDR1 SGHDN and CDR2 FVKESK come from the germline V gene. The ends lost 4 bases at V and 0 bases at J; junction bases unmatched: 9. This CDR3 has 17 amino acids. The CDR3 is CASSRSGTALSGNTIYF. The CDR3 region has the DNA TGTGCCAGCAGCCGATCCGGGACAGCTCTCTCTGGAAACACCATATATTTT.

The chain has TRBV6-4 and TRBJ2-1; 8 bases map to TRBD2. Germline assignment: CDR1 MRHNA and CDR2 SNTAGT. J lost 6 bases, V lost 6 bases, and 1 base had no gene match. This CDR3 contains 12 residues. CDR3 sequence reads: CASRGLVNEQFF. CDR3 coding DNA: TGTGCCAGCAGGGGACTAGTCAATGAGCAGTTCTTC.

This chain joins TRBV12-5 and TRBJ2-1, with 9 bases that match TRBD2. Germline-derived CDR1 and CDR2 are LGHNT and FRNRAP. V was clipped by 0 bases and J by 12 bases; unmatched bases: 15. The CDR3 is 17 residues long. CDR3: CASGLVRVSGGPGAQFF. CDR3 bases: TGTGCTAGTGGTTTGGTAAGGGTAAGCGGGGGGCCTGGGGCGCAGTTCTTC.

J is TRBJ1-4 and V is TRBV5-1, with a tentative D call TRBD1 (5 bases). The CDR3 is 15 amino acids. Trimming took off 3 bases at V and 0 bases at J, with 9 bases between the two ends. Germline values: CDR1 SGHRS, CDR2 YFSETQ. Written as DNA, the CDR3 is TGCGCCAGCAGCTACAGACAGCCAACTAATGAAAAACTGTTTTTT. This encodes CASSYRQPTNEKLFF.

The chain has TRBV6-8 and TRBJ1-6; unclear D gene. The CDR3 contains 17 residues. V gave up 2 bases and J gave up 7 bases, with 18 bases separating them. Germline values: CDR1 MNHGY, CDR2 SAAAGT. The CDR3 coding sequence is TGTGCCAGCAGTTACCTACAGATCCATATATTGAATTCACCCCTCCACTTT. Its translation: CASSYLQIHILNSPLHF.

The chain couples TRBV6-8 to TRBJ1-5; weak D call: TRBD1 (5 bases). V lost 8 bases and J lost 7, with 12 bases in between. There are 12 residues in the CDR3. From germline, CDR1 is MNHGY and CDR2 SAAAGT. This CDR3 reads CASGGGGQPQHF. The CDR3 DNA follows: TGTGCCAGCGGGGGGGGTGGCCAGCCCCAGCATTTT.

V is TRBV29-1 and J is TRBJ2-3; 11 bases are shared with TRBD2. This CDR3 region has 12 residues. The V and J ends lost 6 bases and 6 bases, in that order; junction bases with no gene match: 2. Germline loops: CDR1 SQVTM, CDR2 ANQGSEA. The DNA of the CDR3 is TGCAGCGTGGGACTAGCGGCGGATACGCAGTATTTT. It yields the protein CSVGLAADTQYF.

The J gene is TRBJ2-2, the V gene TRBV28, with 14 bases identical to TRBD2. The J segment lost 2 bases and the V segment lost 6 bases, leaving 2 bases of the junction unmatched. CDR3 length equals 16 residues. Germline CDR1 is MDHEN and CDR2 is SYDVKM. The CDR3 DNA follows: TGTGCCAGCAGGGGACTAGCGGGGGCCAACACCGGGGAGCTGTTTTTT. It encodes CASRGLAGANTGELFF.

This chain links TRBV28 with TRBJ1-4; possible D gene TRBD1, 6 bases. Per germline, CDR1 MDHEN and CDR2 SYDVKM. The length of the CDR3 is 14 residues. V was trimmed by 3 bases and J by 10 bases, leaving 15 bases between them. CDR3 residues: CASSFTGQMRKLFF. CDR3 DNA: TGTGCCAGCAGTTTCACAGGGCAAATGAGAAAACTGTTTTTT. Full variable domain (outside the CDR3, taken from reference TRBV28 and TRBJ1-4): DVKVTQSSRYLVKRTGEKVFLECVQDMDHENMFWYRQDPGLGLRLIYFSYDVKMKEKGDIPEGYSVSREKKERFSLILESASTNQTSMYLCASSFTGQMRKLFFGSGTQLSVL.

In this sample, this clone turned up once. This chain links TRBV11-3 with TRBJ2-7; tentatively, D is TRBD2 (6 bases). CDR1 SGHNT and CDR2 YENEEA come from the germline V gene. The CDR3 sequence is 16 residues long. Trimming pared 4 bases from V and 5 bases from J, leaving 21 bases between. CDR3 DNA sequence: TGTGCCAGCAGCTGGGGACCGGGACTGCCGTTGAACGAGCAGTACTTC. Encoded protein: CASSWGPGLPLNEQYF.

The rearrangement uses TRBV30 and TRBJ1-5; tentative D call: TRBD1 (6 bases). V lost 3 bases, J lost 4 bases, and 22 bases lay in between. The CDR3 is made up of 17 amino acids. CDR1 and CDR2 (germline): GTSNPN, SVGIG (reference sequence). For the CDR3, the DNA is TGTGCCTGGAGCCGGGACAATGGAAACTCTTGGAATCAGCCCCAGCATTTT. Its translation: CAWSRDNGNSWNQPQHF. Combining the CDR3 with reference TRBV30 and TRBJ1-5 gives the whole variable domain SQTIHQWPATLVQPVGSPLSLECTVEGTSNPNLYWYRQAAGRGLQLLFYSVGIGQISSEVPQNLSASRPQDRQFILSSKKLLLSDSGFYLCAWSRDNGNSWNQPQHFGDGTRLSIL.

V and J are TRBV9 and TRBJ1-3, with D unresolved. The CDR3 loop spans 15 amino acids. Germline CDR1 SGDLS, CDR2 YYNGEE. The ends were cut back, 5 bases at V and 2 bases at J, with 14 bases in the middle. DNA of the CDR3: TGTGCCAGCAGTGAAGTCGGCTCGGCTGGAAACACCATATATTTT. This translates into CASSEVGSAGNTIYF.

This sequence joins TRBV16 and TRBJ1-5, with D perhaps TRBD1 (6 bases). V gave up 8 bases and J gave up 4 bases, with 15 bases separating them. This CDR3 has 14 amino acids. Germline loops: CDR1 KGHSY, CDR2 FQNENV. CDR3 region: CASQGAGENQPQHF. The CDR3 DNA sequence: TGTGCCAGCCAAGGGGCAGGGGAAAATCAGCCCCAGCATTTT.

This chain uses TRBV6-7 with TRBJ2-1; either TRBD1 or TRBD2 may supply D (6 bases each). TRBV6-7 is identified as an open reading frame with a role that is uncertain. The germline V and J ends were trimmed by 5 bases and 9 bases, with 20 bases remaining between them. The CDR3 is made up of 15 amino acids. CDR3 region: CASSPSGAWGGEQFF. CDR3 in DNA: TGTGCCAGCAGTCCTTCGGGGGCCTGGGGTGGTGAGCAGTTCTTC.

The genes are TRBV29-1 and TRBJ2-1; 14 nucleotides align to TRBD2. The CDR3 is made up of 17 amino acids. Germline V gene sequence: CDR1 SQVTM, CDR2 ANQGSEA. The trim removed 2 bases at V and 3 bases at J, leaving 6 bases unmatched. This CDR3 is CSVESGTSGGYYNEQFF. DNA for the CDR3: TGCAGCGTTGAATCGGGGACTAGCGGGGGCTACTACAATGAGCAGTTCTTC.

The chain recombines TRBV11-3 with TRBJ2-7, with D hard to call. Looked up from germline, CDR1 is SGHNT and CDR2 is YENEEA. The germline V and J ends were trimmed by 4 bases and 0 bases, with 10 bases remaining between them. This CDR3 is 14 amino acids long. CDR3 sequence (DNA): TGTGCCAGCAGCTACCGAGAGAGCTCCTACGAGCAGTACTTC. Amino acids: CASSYRESSYEQYF. Variable domain in full (rest from reference TRBV11-3 and TRBJ2-7): EAGVVQSPRYKIIEKKQPVAFWCNPISGHNTLYWYLQNLGQGPELLIRYENEEAVDDSQLPKDRFSAERLKGVDSTLKIQPAELGDSAVYLCASSYRESSYEQYFGPGTRLTVT.

The gene calls are TRBV19 and TRBJ1-4; D might be TRBD1 (6 bases). Germline-derived CDR1 and CDR2 are LNHDA and SQIVND (reference sequence). CDR3 length equals 16 residues. Trimming removed 3 bases from V and 8 bases from J, with 19 bases in between. CDR3 nucleotide sequence: TGTGCCAGTAGTATTGTAGGGACCGGACAGAAGGAAAAACTGTTTTTT. As protein: CASSIVGTGQKEKLFF. Based on the CDR3 plus reference TRBV19 and TRBJ1-4, the full variable domain is DGGITQSPKYLFRKEGQNVTLSCEQNLNHDAMYWYRQDPGQGLRLIYYSQIVNDFQKGDIAEGYSVSREKKESFPLTVTSAQKNPTAFYLCASSIVGTGQKEKLFFGSGTQLSVL.

CDR3 nucleotides: TGCGCCAGCAGTGAGTCCACAAAACGATTTGGCAATCAGCCCCAGCATTTT. Translated: CASSESTKRFGNQPQHF. The chain uses TRBV10-2 and TRBJ1-5; no clear D gene. Germline values: CDR1 WSHSY, CDR2 SAAADI. The CDR3 has 17 residues. The germline V and J ends were trimmed by 0 bases and 2 bases, with 14 bases remaining between them.

The chain employs TRBV6-8 and TRBJ1-2, with unresolved D. Germline V gene data show CDR1 as MNHGY and CDR2 as SAAAGT. V gave up 6 bases and J gave up 6 bases, with 20 bases separating them. CDR3 length equals 15 residues. The CDR3 spells CASSPAFRFVDGYTF. In nucleotides, the CDR3 is TGTGCCAGCAGCCCCGCATTCCGGTTCGTCGATGGCTACACCTTC.

The chain recombines TRBV30 with TRBJ2-1, with 9 bases fitting TRBD2. This CDR3 region has 17 residues. Germline V CDR1 and CDR2: GTSNPN, SVGIG (reference sequence). V was clipped by 0 bases and J by 0 bases; unmatched bases: 6. The CDR3: CAWSVPGLASSYNEQFF. The CDR3 DNA sequence: TGTGCCTGGAGTGTACCCGGACTAGCGAGCTCCTACAATGAGCAGTTCTTC.

The chain employs TRBV7-5 and TRBJ2-1; the D call in the table, TRBD2, was not verified against the DNA. TRBV7-5 is deemed a pseudogene. The CDR3 has 14 amino acids. The CDR3 here is CASRLAGGYNEQFF. CDR3 coding DNA: TGTGCCAGCAGACTAGCGGGGGGTTACAATGAGCAGTTCTTC.

V usage is TRBV19 and J usage is TRBJ1-5; D may be TRBD1 (6 bases). This CDR3 has 17 amino acids. The V gene lost 6 bases and the J gene lost 0 bases, with 18 bases spanning the gap. Germline CDR1 LNHDA, CDR2 SQIVND (reference sequence). The DNA for the CDR3 is TGTGCCAGTAGCAATACAGGGTCGGGTTATAGCAATCAGCCCCAGCATTTT. Protein product: CASSNTGSGYSNQPQHF. Combining the CDR3 with reference TRBV19 and TRBJ1-5 gives the whole variable domain DGGITQSPKYLFRKEGQNVTLSCEQNLNHDAMYWYRQDPGQGLRLIYYSQIVNDFQKGDIAEGYSVSREKKESFPLTVTSAQKNPTAFYLCASSNTGSGYSNQPQHFGDGTRLSIL.

The chain recombines TRBV6-8 with TRBJ2-7; a weak D match, TRBD1 (6 bases). The CDR3 spans 12 residues. CDR1 is MNHGY, CDR2 SAAAGT, per germline. V lost 5 bases, J lost 5 bases, and 10 bases lay in between. The CDR3 reads CASSLRGNEQYF. The CDR3 bases are TGTGCCAGCAGTCTCAGGGGTAACGAGCAGTACTTC.

The chain carries TRBV19 and TRBJ2-1, with 8 bases aligning to TRBD1. The germline V gene has CDR1 LNHDA and CDR2 SQIVND (reference sequence). J lost 7 bases, V lost 5 bases, and 10 bases had no gene match. The CDR3 contains 15 residues. The CDR3 loop is CASSLQGGRLNEQFF. The DNA for the CDR3 is TGTGCCAGTAGTTTACAGGGGGGCCGGTTGAATGAGCAGTTCTTC.

This sequence joins TRBV19 and TRBJ1-3; D remains unclear. The CDR3 is made up of 13 amino acids. Trimming pared 1 base from V and 4 bases from J, leaving 5 bases between. The V gene's germline CDR1 is LNHDA and CDR2 SQIVND (reference sequence). CDR3 sequence (DNA): TGTGCCAGTAGTATAGGCCCGGGAAACACCATATATTTT. Encoded protein: CASSIGPGNTIYF. Full variable domain (rest looked up from reference TRBV19 and TRBJ1-3): DGGITQSPKYLFRKEGQNVTLSCEQNLNHDAMYWYRQDPGQGLRLIYYSQIVNDFQKGDIAEGYSVSREKKESFPLTVTSAQKNPTAFYLCASSIGPGNTIYFGEGSWLTVV.

This clone was observed a handful of times. V gene TRBV29-1 combines with J gene TRBJ2-6; D remains ambiguous. The CDR3 contains 15 residues. CDR1 SQVTM and CDR2 ANQGSEA come from the germline V gene. Deletions cut 2 bases from V and 2 bases from J, with 10 bases between. In nucleotides, the CDR3 is TGCAGCGTTGAAAGTCTGGGTGCTGGGGCCAACGTCCTGACTTTC. This encodes CSVESLGAGANVLTF.

This rearrangement joins TRBV28 to TRBJ1-1; D is unresolved. The CDR3 has 13 amino acids. Germline V gene lookup returns CDR1 MDHEN and CDR2 SYDVKM. The CDR3 nucleotides read TGTGTCACCCGACGGGAACCGAGTAATGAAGCTTTCTTT. This encodes CVTRREPSNEAFF. The whole variable domain, remainder taken from reference TRBV28 and TRBJ1-1, is DVKVTQSSRYLVKRTGEKVFLECVQDMDHENMFWYRQDPGLGLRLIYFSYDVKMKEKGDIPEGYSVSREKKERFSLILESASTNQTSMYLCVTRREPSNEAFFGQGTRLTVV.